This T cell receptor (beta chain) was identified during a study of T cell clones after liver transplantation. Study-wide context: Graft-donor-reactive sequences were compared with third-party-reactive TCRbeta sequences from pre-transplant mixed lymphocyte reactions. Draws occurred before transplant, before withdrawal, and after complete or failed withdrawal.

Trimming removed 3 bases at V and 7 bases at J, with 12 bases between. The CDR3 runs 13 residues. Germline CDR1 and CDR2: LGHNA and YNFKEQ. This clone was recorded a few times. Its antigen remains unknown. Assay used: immunoSEQ multiplex PCR; TCRdb lists only in-frame clones, some missing. The sample has about 75,000 clones; 80% to 90% are singletons. Notes on the study in general: The donor-reactive repertoire was only partly measurable in a couple of subjects, lacking donor cells.

The input for sequencing was CD4+ T cells from blood, taken 48 months after liver transplant. V usage is TRBV4-2 and J usage is TRBJ1-1, with a possible D match to TRBD1 (5 bases). This receptor was identified in a human patient who received a liver transplant. Some T cells may be the graft donor's. The CDR3 protein is CASSHGLGDEAFF. The CDR3 DNA follows: TGTGCCAGCAGCCACGGACTGGGGGATGAAGCTTTCTTT.